Listed here are 5 T cell receptor beta chains from one sample, sequenced in a study of human T cells and chemical hapten exposure. Time point defined: patch test 1, 2 weeks after DPC sensitization. Treatment indicated: therapeutic diphenylcyclopropenone sensitization with weekly scalp DPC. MiXCR was run by TCRdb on the RACE reads, yielding one entry per CDR3 protein. Counted here are around 120,000 distinct CDR3 sequences, about 13% occurring once; the ten biggest clones make up approximately 0.89%. The specimen comprised whole blood, sampled in connection with sensitization to the hapten diphenylcyclopropenone (DPC). Receptor source: a man aged 18 to 29 with alopecia areata. Some clones in this sample may be carry-over from other donors' samples.

This clonotype was found a few times. The chain recombines TRBV29-1 with TRBJ2-7, with 7 positions matching TRBD1. In germline, CDR1 is SQVTM, CDR2 ANQGSEA. This CDR3 is 12 amino acids long. V was pared by 5 bases and J by 2 bases, with 3 bases of the junction left unmatched. CDR3 sequence reads: CSVQTGAYEQYV. The DNA of the CDR3 is TGCAGCGTTCAAACAGGGGCCTACGAGCAGTACGTC.

The rearrangement uses TRBV11-2 and TRBJ1-1, with TRBD1 as a possible D gene (5 bases). Trimming left V 0 bases short and J 4 bases short, with 12 bases between. CDR3 length equals 15 residues. Germline values: CDR1 SGHAT, CDR2 FQNNGV. CDR3 bases: TGTGCCAGCAGCTTAGATGCAGGGAGTAGCACTGAAGCTTTCTTT. Its translation is CASSLDAGSSTEAFF.

This clonotype turned up a few times. J is TRBJ2-4 and V is TRBV5-6; 12 positions match TRBD2. Germline V gene lookup returns CDR1 SGHDT and CDR2 YYEEEE. V was pared by 0 bases and J by 8 bases, with 0 bases of the junction left unmatched. The CDR3 has 14 amino acids. CDR3 sequence (DNA): TGTGCCAGCAGCTTGGGACTAGCGGGGGACATTCAGTACTTC. Protein sequence: CASSLGLAGDIQYF.

This clonotype came up a few times. CDR3 in DNA: TGTGCCAGCAGCGCCTCCGCAGGAGGTGAGCAGTTCTTC. This codes for CASSASAGGEQFF. The V call is TRBV9, the J call TRBJ2-1; D might be TRBD2 (5 bases). The CDR3 runs 13 residues. Germline lookup yields CDR1 SGDLS and CDR2 YYNGEE. Trimming stripped 3 bases from V and 9 bases from J, with 13 bases between.

This clonotype was counted only a few times. This rearrangement joins TRBV11-3 to TRBJ2-1; the match to TRBD1 covers 8 bases. Germline CDR1 is SGHNT and CDR2 is YENEEA. The V segment lost 4 bases and the J segment 6 bases; nucleotides outside the gene matches: 5. This CDR3 region has 14 residues. CDR3 DNA: TGTGCCAGCAGCTCTGAGGACAGGGTCAATGAGCAGTTCTTC. Its translation: CASSSEDRVNEQFF.